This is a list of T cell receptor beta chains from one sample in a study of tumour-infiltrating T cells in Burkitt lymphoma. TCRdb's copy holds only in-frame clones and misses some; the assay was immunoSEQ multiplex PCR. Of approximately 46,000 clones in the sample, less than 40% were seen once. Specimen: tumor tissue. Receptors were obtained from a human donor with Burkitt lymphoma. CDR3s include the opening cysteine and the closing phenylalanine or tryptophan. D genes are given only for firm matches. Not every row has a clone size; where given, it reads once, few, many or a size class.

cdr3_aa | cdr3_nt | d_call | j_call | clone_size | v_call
CAWNGRGPDGYTF | TGTGCCTGGAATGGCAGGGGGCCTGATGGCTACACCTTC | TRBD1 | TRBJ1-2 | few | TRBV30
CASTVQGGEAFF | TGTGCCAGTACCGTCCAGGGCGGTGAAGCTTTCTTT | - | TRBJ1-1 | - | TRBV19
CAIRETSGGLSSTDTQYF | TGTGCCATCAGGGAGACTAGCGGGGGGCTCTCTAGCACAGATACGCAGTATTTT | TRBD2 | TRBJ2-3 | - | TRBV10-3
CASSQGGDNNSPLHF | TGCGCCAGCAGCCAAGGGGGGGACAACAATTCACCCCTCCACTTT | - | TRBJ1-6 | - | TRBV4-1
CASSIRISGANVLTF | TGTGCCAGTAGTATACGGATCTCTGGGGCCAACGTCCTGACTTTC | - | TRBJ2-6 | few | TRBV19
CASTTRAGDQPQHF | TGTGCCAGCACCACTAGGGCCGGGGATCAGCCCCAGCATTTT | - | TRBJ1-5 | many | TRBV7-2
CATGGQSNEKLFF | TGTGCCACAGGGGGACAGTCTAATGAAAAACTGTTTTTT | TRBD1 | TRBJ1-4 | few | TRBV10-3
CSVEEGLAINEQFF | TGCAGCGTTGAAGAGGGACTAGCGATCAATGAGCAGTTCTTC | TRBD2 | TRBJ2-1 | - | TRBV29-1
CASSQVWDGGSKSYGYTF | TGTGCCAGCAGCCAAGTGTGGGATGGGGGGTCTAAGTCCTATGGCTACACCTTC | - | TRBJ1-2 | few | TRBV4-2
CASSVRRGTEAFF | TGTGCCAGCAGTGTTCGACGGGGGACTGAAGCTTTCTTT | - | TRBJ1-1 | once | TRBV6-4
CASSASGNSGANVLTF | TGTGCCAGCAGTGCTTCAGGGAACTCTGGGGCCAACGTCCTGACTTTC | - | TRBJ2-6 | few | TRBV6-1
CASSLLAGGMGTEAFF | TGTGCCAGCAGCTTGTTGGCAGGGGGTATGGGCACTGAAGCTTTCTTT | TRBD1 | TRBJ1-1 | - | TRBV5-4
CASSPDISNQPQHF | TGTGCCAGCAGCCCGGACATTAGCAATCAGCCCCAGCATTTT | - | TRBJ1-5 | few | TRBV5-5
CASSLGQPQETQYF | TGTGCCAGCAGCTTGGGCCAGCCCCAAGAGACCCAGTACTTC | - | TRBJ2-5 | - | TRBV5-4